Sequencing of this TCR beta chain was carried out in a study of blood T cell repertoires in COVID-19. Per the original methods: Amplification of reference gene primers was used by the study to estimate nucleated cell counts. Measured with immunoSEQ multiplex PCR; TCRdb has only the in-frame clones, and not every one. V and J calls and clone size are given by that table; D and trimming were obtained from the DNA. The data hold roughly 200,000 clones, with 85% observed a single time. This clone was observed a few times. The Seattle site enrolled patients during active infection and followed them longitudinally. Trimming removed 2 bases from V and 8 bases from J, with 15 bases in between. The CDR3 loop spans 14 amino acids. Germline CDR1 and CDR2: MNHNS and SASEGT.

Sequenced sample: peripheral blood. The chain combines TRBV6-1 with TRBJ1-1, with a possible D match to TRBD1 (5 bases). The source is a person aged 65-85 years with COVID-19, enrolled during active disease. For the CDR3, the DNA is TGTGCCAGCAGTGAATCCGGCAGGGTAACGGAAGCTTTCTTT. The encoded protein is CASSESGRVTEAFF.